This T cell receptor beta chain was found in a study of OX40 agonist ivuxolimab in advanced cancers. For the study at large: Patients' therapy was ivuxolimab, an antibody that acts as an agonist of OX40 (CD134).

Samples of blood were obtained at baseline, on cycle 4 day 1, and on cycle 7 day 1. Looked up from germline, CDR1 is LNHDA and CDR2 is SQIVND (reference sequence). This CDR3 contains 15 residues. Trimming at V came to 10 bases and at J to 3 bases, leaving 8 bases not matched to a gene. Measured with immunoSEQ multiplex PCR; TCRdb has only the in-frame clones, and not every one. This sample has 50,000 to 70,000 clones; less than 90% occur once, and the top ten carry less than 0.85%. V and J are TRBV19 and TRBJ2-1; TRBD2 aligns across 11 bases. The origin of this receptor is an adult with an advanced solid tumor such as melanoma, head and neck, liver or kidney cancer. The sample here was CD4+ or CD8+ T cells sorted from blood, taken in a trial of the OX40 agonist ivuxolimab. The CDR3 coding sequence is TGTGCCACCTTAAAAACTAGCGGGAGCTACAATGAGCAGTTCTTC. As protein: CATLKTSGSYNEQFF. Supplemented by reference TRBV19 and TRBJ2-1, the full variable domain reads DGGITQSPKYLFRKEGQNVTLSCEQNLNHDAMYWYRQDPGQGLRLIYYSQIVNDFQKGDIAEGYSVSREKKESFPLTVTSAQKNPTAFYLCATLKTSGSYNEQFFGPGTRLTVL.